This TCR beta chain was captured in a study of T cells after yellow fever vaccination. The CDR3 runs to 8 residues. Germline V gene data show CDR1 as SNHLY and CDR2 as FYNNEI. V shed 3 bases and J shed 14 bases, with 2 bases lying between them. It was through 5'RACE template switching that TCR cDNA was made, with a universal primer site and UMIs added. One entry per CDR3 protein results from TCRdb running MiXCR on the 5' RACE reads. The table lists 350,000 to 450,000 distinct CDR3 sequences, roughly 20% of them singletons, with about a sixth in the top ten. The specimen comprised PBMCs, sampled before the yellow fever booster vaccination. V usage is TRBV2 and J usage is TRBJ2-1; D not resolved. The receptor comes from a man aged 18 to 35 who received the YFV17D yellow fever vaccine. The CDR3 sequence is CASSDKFF. CDR3 sequence (DNA): TGTGCCAGCAGTGATAAGTTCTTC.